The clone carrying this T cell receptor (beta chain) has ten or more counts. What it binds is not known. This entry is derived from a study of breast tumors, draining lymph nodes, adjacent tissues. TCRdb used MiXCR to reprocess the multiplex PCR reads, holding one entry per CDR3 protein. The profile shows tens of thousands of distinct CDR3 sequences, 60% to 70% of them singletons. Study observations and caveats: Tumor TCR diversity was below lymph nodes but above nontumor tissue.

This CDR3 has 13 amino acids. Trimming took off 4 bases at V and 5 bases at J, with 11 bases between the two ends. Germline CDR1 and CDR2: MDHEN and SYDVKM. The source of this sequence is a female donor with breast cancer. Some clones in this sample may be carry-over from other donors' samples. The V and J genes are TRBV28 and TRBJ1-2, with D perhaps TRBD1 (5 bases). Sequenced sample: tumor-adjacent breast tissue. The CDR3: CASSWDGDYGYTF. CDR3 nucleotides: TGTGCCAGCAGTTGGGACGGGGATTATGGCTACACCTTC.